The 17 T cell receptor beta chains below were found in one sample sequenced in a study of blood T cell repertoires in COVID-19. Clones were read by immunoSEQ multiplex PCR, and TCRdb kept only the in-frame ones, dropping some. The top ten clones hold around 8% of a sample with 150,000 to 170,000 clones, approximately 85% of them seen once. The sample was peripheral blood. The receptors stem from a woman aged 55-69 years with COVID-19, enrolled during active disease.

The V and J genes are TRBV5-8 and TRBJ1-6, with D maybe TRBD1 (5 bases). There are 19 residues in the CDR3. Trimming took 2 bases from V and 13 from J, leaving 31 bases between them. CDR1 and CDR2 (germline): SGHTS, YDEGEE. The CDR3 coding sequence is TGTGCCAGCAGCTTAAGAATGGTTGCGGGGGGGTCCCGTAGGGTGCCCCTCCACTTT. Its translation is CASSLRMVAGGSRRVPLHF.

V is TRBV6-1 and J is TRBJ1-5; the D is unclear. Germline CDR1 MNHNS, CDR2 SASEGT. This CDR3 region has 16 residues. Between the trimmed V and J ends, which lost 0 bases and 0 bases, there was a span of 9 bases. The CDR3 region has the DNA TGTGCCAGCAGTGAAGCGCGGTTGAATAGCAATCAGCCCCAGCATTTT. Translating gives CASSEARLNSNQPQHF.

The chain uses TRBV5-4 and TRBJ2-1, with 7 positions matching TRBD1. V gave up 0 bases and J gave up 8 bases; unmatched junction bases: 2. This CDR3 has 13 amino acids. CDR1 is SGHNT and CDR2 is YYREEE in the germline V gene (reference sequence). DNA of the CDR3: TGTGCCAGCAGCTTGGGACAGGGCTATGAGCAGTTCTTC. It translates to CASSLGQGYEQFF.

The chain couples TRBV5-1 to TRBJ2-7; 10 bases line up with TRBD2. Per the germline V gene, CDR1 is SGHRS and CDR2 is YFSETQ. CDR3 length equals 16 residues. V shed 0 bases, J shed 6 bases, and the junction held 9 bases outside the gene matches. Here the CDR3 reads CASSLEGGLALGEQYF. The CDR3 bases are TGCGCCAGCAGCTTGGAGGGGGGACTAGCGTTGGGCGAGCAGTACTTC. The full variable domain, in which reference TRBV5-1 and TRBJ2-7 provide the parts outside the CDR3, is KAGVTQTPRYLIKTRGQQVTLSCSPISGHRSVSWYQQTPGQGLQFLFEYFSETQRNKGNFPGRFSGRQFSNSRSEMNVSTLELGDSALYLCASSLEGGLALGEQYFGPGTRLTVT.

V and J are TRBV11-3 and TRBJ2-5; 11 nucleotides agree with TRBD2. Germline loops: CDR1 SGHNT, CDR2 YENEEA. Unmatched junction bases numbered 9, after V lost 5 bases and J lost 7 bases. The CDR3 has 15 residues. CDR3 nucleotides: TGTGCCAGCAGCCCCGGGACTAGCGGTCCTGCGACCCAGTACTTC. Translation gives CASSPGTSGPATQYF.

The rearrangement joins TRBV29-1 to TRBJ1-1, with D possibly matching TRBD1 (5 bases). V lost 5 bases, J lost 0 bases, and 13 bases lay in between. This CDR3 has 14 amino acids. CDR1 is SQVTM and CDR2 is ANQGSEA in the germline V gene. The CDR3 sequence: CSVQKVGVNTEAFF. CDR3 bases: TGCAGCGTTCAAAAGGTAGGGGTGAACACTGAAGCTTTCTTT.

The J gene is TRBJ2-7, the V gene TRBV5-1; 7 bases map to TRBD2. After removal of 4 bases from V and 5 bases from J, the junction contained 15 bases not matched to a gene. The CDR3 runs 16 residues. Per germline, CDR1 SGHRS and CDR2 YFSETQ. CDR3 sequence reads: CASSTSLGGTWDEQYF. The CDR3, as DNA: TGCGCCAGCAGCACCTCCCTCGGGGGGACCTGGGACGAGCAGTACTTC.

The chain combines TRBV12-3 or TRBV12-4 with TRBJ1-6; D uncertain. CDR3 size: 13 residues. Trimming took off 6 bases at V and 7 bases at J, with 10 bases between the two ends. CDR3 protein: CASSRTGNSPLHF. The CDR3 region has the DNA TGTGCCAGCAGCCGGACGGGAAATTCACCCCTCCACTTT.

The chain is built from TRBV7-2 and TRBJ1-4, with 7 bases matching TRBD1. Germline CDR1 is SGHTA and CDR2 is FQGNSA. V shed 2 bases and J 8 bases; nucleotides not matched to a gene: 5. The CDR3 is 14 amino acids. In DNA form, the CDR3 reads TGTGCCAGCAGCTTACGACAGGGTATGGAAAAACTGTTTTTT. The encoded protein is CASSLRQGMEKLFF.

This clone was recorded once. The chain carries TRBV18 and TRBJ2-2, with a tentative D call TRBD1 (5 bases). Trimming stripped 5 bases from V and 6 bases from J, with 13 bases between. The CDR3 totals 14 residues. CDR1 KGHSH and CDR2 LQKENI come from the germline V gene. DNA of the CDR3: TGTGCCAGCTCAGACTTCAGGGTAGCCGGGGAGCTGTTTTTT. This gives the protein CASSDFRVAGELFF.

The rearrangement links TRBV30 to TRBJ1-2; a weak D match, TRBD1 (6 bases). The CDR3 covers 15 residues. CDR1 is GTSNPN and CDR2 is SVGIG in the germline V gene (reference sequence). V was clipped by 1 base and J by 7 bases, with 19 bases between them. The CDR3 nucleotides read TGTGCCTGGAGTGGACTGTTGATATTAGGGGGTGGCTACACCTTC. Translating gives CAWSGLLILGGGYTF.

The chain recombines TRBV6-5 with TRBJ1-2; 9 bases map to TRBD1. The CDR3 length is 14 residues. From germline, CDR1 is MNHEY and CDR2 SVGAGI. Losses at the gene ends were 5 bases for V and 2 bases for J; bases not matched to a gene: 3. CDR3 coding DNA: TGTGCCAGCAGTCGGACAGGGGTCAACTATGGCTACACCTTC. Translated, it gives CASSRTGVNYGYTF.

Only a few counts were recorded for this clone. The CDR3 loop reads CAGSGGYDTQETQYF. The DNA of the CDR3 is TGTGCCGGCTCAGGGGGTTATGATACCCAAGAGACCCAGTACTTC. This rearrangement joins TRBV6-5 to TRBJ2-5; 7 bases line up with TRBD1. The trim removed 11 bases at V and 1 base at J, leaving 13 bases unmatched. Germline V gene data show CDR1 as MNHEY and CDR2 as SVGAGI. The CDR3 contains 15 residues.

V gene TRBV14 combines with J gene TRBJ1-1; TRBD1 is a possible D gene (6 bases). The CDR3 is 16 amino acids. Trimming removed 6 bases at V and 0 bases at J, with 17 bases between. CDR1 is SGHDN and CDR2 is FVKESK in the germline V gene. The DNA of the CDR3 is TGTGCCAGCAGTCTTGAAAGGGGGTGGATGAACACTGAAGCTTTCTTT. It encodes CASSLERGWMNTEAFF.

The chain links TRBV19 to TRBJ2-3; D gene ambiguous. Germline V CDR1 and CDR2: LNHDA, SQIVND (reference sequence). The CDR3 sequence is 15 residues long. The germline V and J ends were trimmed by 9 bases and 1 base, with 17 bases remaining between them. CDR3 in DNA: TGTGCCAGCACCGATCGCCCCTCGGGCACAGATACGCAGTATTTT. It is translated as CASTDRPSGTDTQYF.

J is TRBJ1-1 and V is TRBV30, with D possibly TRBD1 on 6 matching bases. Trimming took 2 bases from V and 7 from J, leaving 11 bases between them. The CDR3 runs 12 residues. The germline CDR1 and CDR2 sequences are GTSNPN and SVGIG (reference sequence). The CDR3 region has the DNA TGTGCCTGGAGTCTCACAGGGTATGAAGCTTTCTTT. Encoded protein: CAWSLTGYEAFF. Combining the CDR3 with reference TRBV30 and TRBJ1-1 gives the whole variable domain SQTIHQWPATLVQPVGSPLSLECTVEGTSNPNLYWYRQAAGRGLQLLFYSVGIGQISSEVPQNLSASRPQDRQFILSSKKLLLSDSGFYLCAWSLTGYEAFFGQGTRLTVV.

With regard to this clone: Other DNA sequences in the same sample also yield this CDR3. The chain uses TRBV3-1 (or the pseudogene TRBV3-2) and TRBJ1-2, with D hard to call. V was shortened by 6 bases and J by 2 bases, with 10 bases between the two germline ends. The germline CDR1 and CDR2 sequences are LGHDT and YNNKEL (reference sequence). The length of the CDR3 is 13 residues. The CDR3 region has the DNA TGTGCCAGCAGTCCTACAGAGAACTATGGCTACACCTTC. It encodes CASSPTENYGYTF.